This TCR beta chain was observed in a study of T cells after yellow fever vaccination. TCRdb re-derived calls from the 5' RACE reads in MiXCR, one entry per CDR3 protein. The table has 300,000 to 450,000 distinct CDR3 sequences, less than 9.5% seen once; the top ten hold around 17%. With 3 bases removed from V and 5 bases from J, the gap between germline ends came to 12 bases. CDR1 is MNHEY, CDR2 SVGEGT, per germline. This CDR3 contains 14 residues. The sample holds a few counts of this clonotype. The gene calls are TRBV6-2 or TRBV6-3 and TRBJ2-3; D might be TRBD2 (5 bases). This sequence originates from a man in his late teens or twenties who received the YFV17D yellow fever vaccine. The specimen comprised PBMCs, sampled approximately 40 days after the first yellow fever vaccination. CDR3 DNA sequence: TGTGCCAGCAGTTATGGAGGACCCAGAGATACGCAGTATTTT. Translating it yields CASSYGGPRDTQYF.